The 21 T cell receptor beta chains below come from one sample, sequenced in a study of blood T cells in healthy people across ages (dated by TCRdb to the mid-2010s). Libraries were prepared through 5' RACE. Sequencer: Illumina HiSeq 2500. A second PCR of roughly 7 to 11 cycles was performed with a sample-barcoded 5' primer and a J-beta primer mix. TCRdb's own reprocessing of the public reads used fastp at Q25 and MiXCR and kept productive beta chains. Records with the same CDR3 protein are collapsed into one entry carrying the most frequent genes and DNA. Counted in this sample were about 680,000 distinct CDR3 sequences; over 45% of them appeared once. The ten most abundant clones make up about 32% of the sample. The sample comprised blood. These receptors were collected from a woman aged 55-75 years in good health.

There are a few counts of this clonotype. CDR3 coding DNA: TGTGCCAGCAGTCCCACGATGAGGAACACTGAAGCTTTCTTT. Encoded protein: CASSPTMRNTEAFF. This chain links TRBV27 with TRBJ1-1; D remains unclear. V lost 5 bases and J 1 base, leaving 11 bases between the germline ends. CDR1 is MNHEY, CDR2 SMNVEV, per germline (reference sequence). The CDR3 is made up of 14 amino acids.

The V and J genes are TRBV27 and TRBJ2-1; 7 bases line up with TRBD2. In germline, CDR1 is MNHEY, CDR2 SMNVEV (reference sequence). Trimming took 2 bases from V and 5 from J; bases not matched to a gene: 12. The CDR3 spans 17 residues. This chain's CDR3 is CASSLTPSGISHNEQFF. The CDR3 nucleotides are TGTGCCAGCAGTTTAACCCCTAGCGGAATTAGTCACAATGAGCAGTTCTTC.

This clonotype was counted between two and nine times. Here the CDR3 reads CASSLGGTLYEQYF. The CDR3 DNA reads as TGTGCCAGCAGTTTAGGCGGGACCCTCTACGAGCAGTACTTC. The chain joins TRBV28 to TRBJ2-7, with D possibly matching TRBD2 (6 bases). Germline V gene sequence: CDR1 MDHEN, CDR2 SYDVKM. V was pared by 2 bases and J by 3 bases, with 11 bases between. The CDR3 is made up of 14 amino acids. Full variable domain (missing parts from reference TRBV28 and TRBJ2-7): DVKVTQSSRYLVKRTGEKVFLECVQDMDHENMFWYRQDPGLGLRLIYFSYDVKMKEKGDIPEGYSVSREKKERFSLILESASTNQTSMYLCASSLGGTLYEQYFGPGTRLTVT.

This clonotype showed up many times. The rearrangement links TRBV12-3 or TRBV12-4 to TRBJ2-7; D remains ambiguous. Between the trimmed V and J ends, which lost 5 bases and 3 bases, there was a span of 17 bases. This CDR3 comprises 15 residues. The CDR3 sequence: CASSQRADSSYEQYF. The CDR3, as DNA: TGTGCCAGCAGTCAAAGGGCAGACTCAAGCTACGAGCAGTACTTC.

This clonotype has a single count. The chain uses TRBV28 and TRBJ1-2; D not resolved. The CDR3 consists of 10 residues. CDR1 and CDR2 from the germline V gene are MDHEN and SYDVKM. Between the trimmed V and J ends, which lost 8 bases and 6 bases, there was a span of 7 bases. Here the CDR3 reads CASAFNGYTF. The CDR3 DNA reads TGTGCCAGCGCATTCAATGGCTACACCTTC.

This clonotype has just a few counts. The chain is built from TRBV20-1 and TRBJ2-7; tentatively, D is TRBD2 (6 bases). Germline V gene sequence: CDR1 DFQATT, CDR2 SNEGSKA (reference sequence). This CDR3 has 14 residues. The germline V and J ends were trimmed by 4 bases and 5 bases, with 18 bases remaining between them. The CDR3 loop reads CSATPGGGGNEQYF. The DNA for the CDR3 is TGCAGTGCTACCCCTGGGGGAGGAGGGAACGAGCAGTACTTC.

This rearrangement joins TRBV7-2 to TRBJ2-4; 13 bases align to TRBD2. The J call is doubtful: the DNA matches TRBJ2-7 better. The CDR3 has 15 residues. The germline V gene has CDR1 SGHTA and CDR2 FQGNSA. The CDR3 is CASSSLAGGGYEQYF. DNA of the CDR3: TGTGCCAGCAGCTCACTAGCGGGAGGGGGATACGAGCAGTACTTC.

The chain uses TRBV9 and TRBJ2-5; D may be TRBD1 or TRBD2 (5 bases each). Germline lookup yields CDR1 SGDLS and CDR2 YYNGEE. V lost 4 bases, J lost 3 bases, and 16 bases lay in between. The CDR3 is 15 amino acids. CDR3 DNA sequence: TGTGCCAGCAGCTTAACCGGGACGGAAAAAGAGACCCAGTACTTC. Translation: CASSLTGTEKETQYF.

The rearrangement links TRBV7-9 to TRBJ2-2; 7 bases are shared with TRBD1. Germline V gene lookup returns CDR1 SEHNR and CDR2 FQNEAQ (reference sequence). After removal of 4 bases from V and 3 bases from J, the junction contained 11 bases not matched to a gene. The CDR3 consists of 17 residues. The CDR3 protein is CASSSAEDRVDTGELFF. DNA for the CDR3: TGTGCCAGCAGCTCAGCAGAAGACAGGGTGGACACCGGGGAGCTGTTTTTT. Full variable domain (missing parts from reference TRBV7-9 and TRBJ2-2): DTGVSQNPRHKITKRGQNVTFRCDPISEHNRLYWYRQTLGQGPEFLTYFQNEAQLEKSRLLSDRFSAERPKGSFSTLEIQRTEQGDSAMYLCASSSAEDRVDTGELFFGEGSRLTVL.

The rearrangement joins TRBV20-1 to TRBJ2-7, with 13 bases aligning to TRBD2. V shed 0 bases and J 0 bases; nucleotides not matched to a gene: 11. CDR1 is DFQATT and CDR2 is SNEGSKA in the germline V gene (reference sequence). This CDR3 is 19 amino acids long. CDR3 DNA sequence: TGCAGTGCTAGAGAGCCCACTAGCGGGAGGGATTTTTACTCCTACGAGCAGTACTTC. Translation: CSAREPTSGRDFYSYEQYF.

This clonotype was seen a single time. The chain combines TRBV10-3 with TRBJ1-6; the D gene is possibly TRBD1 (6 bases). From germline, CDR1 is ENHRY and CDR2 SYGVKD. V lost 4 bases, J lost 7 bases, and 23 bases lay in between. The CDR3 totals 18 residues. CDR3 DNA: TGTGCCATCAGTGGCAACCCCTACGGACAGCCATACAATTCACCCCTCCACTTT. Its protein is CAISGNPYGQPYNSPLHF.

The sample holds a few counts of this clonotype. This sequence joins TRBV5-6 and TRBJ2-4; 9 nucleotides line up with TRBD1. The length of the CDR3 is 14 residues. Germline values: CDR1 SGHDT, CDR2 YYEEEE. After removal of 3 bases from V and 6 bases from J, the junction contained 4 bases not matched to a gene. CDR3 in DNA: TGTGCCAGCAGCTCCGGGACAGGGTCAAACATTCAGTACTTC. Translating gives CASSSGTGSNIQYF. Full variable domain (missing parts from reference TRBV5-6 and TRBJ2-4): DAGVTQSPTHLIKTRGQQVTLRCSPKSGHDTVSWYQQALGQGPQFIFQYYEEEERQRGNFPDRFSGHQFPNYSSELNVNALLLGDSALYLCASSSGTGSNIQYFGAGTRLSVL.

The V gene is TRBV5-1, the J gene TRBJ2-1; D is tentatively TRBD1 or TRBD2 (5 bases each). Matching the DNA end better, TRBJ2-7 makes the J call doubtful. CDR1 is SGHRS, CDR2 YFSETQ, per germline. The CDR3 has 15 residues. Written as DNA, the CDR3 is TGCGCCAGCAGCTTGGCCAGGGCGGGCTACAATGAGCAGTACTTC. Its translation: CASSLARAGYNEQYF.

This clonotype has a count of ten or more. The CDR3 reads CASSRQGAGTEAFF. The CDR3, as DNA: TGTGCCAGCAGCCGACAGGGGGCGGGCACTGAAGCTTTCTTT. J is TRBJ1-1 and V is TRBV3-1, with 10 positions matching TRBD1. V gave up 4 bases and J gave up 4 bases; unmatched junction bases: 3. This CDR3 region has 14 residues. Germline V gene sequence: CDR1 LGHDT, CDR2 YNNKEL (reference sequence).

This chain links TRBV20-1 with TRBJ2-4; TRBD2 agrees at 8 bases. The last part of the DNA fits TRBJ2-7 better; the J call may be wrong. Germline assignment: CDR1 DFQATT and CDR2 SNEGSKA (reference sequence). There are 13 residues in the CDR3. DNA for the CDR3: TGCAGTGCTACTGGGACTAGCTCCTACGAGCAGTACTTC. Translating gives CSATGTSSYEQYF.

This clonotype was detected many times. The genes are TRBV7-2 and TRBJ2-1; D call uncertain. Per germline, CDR1 SGHTA and CDR2 FQGNSA. The ends were cut back, 6 bases at V and 0 bases at J, with 6 bases in the middle. CDR3 length: 13 residues. In DNA, the CDR3 is TGTGCCAGCAGTCTTAGCTCCTACAATGAGCAGTTCTTC. Amino acids: CASSLSSYNEQFF.

V is TRBV28 and J is TRBJ1-1; 8 bases are a match to TRBD1. Trimming took 7 bases from V and 1 from J; bases not matched to a gene: 11. From germline, CDR1 is MDHEN and CDR2 SYDVKM. This CDR3 region has 16 residues. The CDR3 is CASIDYSQGENTEAFF. The CDR3 coding sequence is TGTGCCAGCATCGATTATTCACAGGGGGAGAACACTGAAGCTTTCTTT.

The sample holds a few counts of this clonotype. The chain combines TRBV5-1 with TRBJ2-5, with D perhaps matching TRBD1 or TRBD2 (5 bases each). The CDR3 spans 14 residues. V was shortened by 0 bases and J by 6 bases, with 12 bases between the two germline ends. The germline gives CDR1 SGHRS, CDR2 YFSETQ. For the CDR3, the DNA is TGCGCCAGCAGCTTGGACCCAGGGAGACAGACCCAGTACTTC. Its protein product is CASSLDPGRQTQYF. The whole variable domain, filled in from reference TRBV5-1 and TRBJ2-5, reads KAGVTQTPRYLIKTRGQQVTLSCSPISGHRSVSWYQQTPGQGLQFLFEYFSETQRNKGNFPGRFSGRQFSNSRSEMNVSTLELGDSALYLCASSLDPGRQTQYFGPGTRLLVL.

This clonotype was counted a few times. This sequence joins TRBV4-3 and TRBJ1-2, with D perhaps matching TRBD1 (6 bases). Trimming left V 0 bases short and J 4 bases short, with 15 bases between. Germline CDR1 LGHNA, CDR2 YSLEER. The CDR3 spans 16 residues. The CDR3 DNA reads as TGCGCCAGCAGCCAAGATCAAAGGACAGCACCCTATGGCTACACCTTC. Translated: CASSQDQRTAPYGYTF.

The chain joins TRBV29-1 to TRBJ2-3; TRBD1 is a possible D gene (6 bases). Trimming took off 5 bases at V and 6 bases at J, with 21 bases between the two ends. Germline CDR1 is SQVTM and CDR2 is ANQGSEA. The CDR3 has 15 residues. The CDR3: CSVPPGQLNRDTQYF. CDR3 bases: TGCAGCGTTCCTCCGGGACAACTAAACCGGGATACGCAGTATTTT.

This clonotype appeared a few times. This rearrangement joins TRBV5-1 to TRBJ1-1; 9 nucleotides line up with TRBD1. This CDR3 spans 14 amino acids. J was trimmed by 3 bases and V by 4 bases; bases with no gene match: 4. Germline CDR1 SGHRS, CDR2 YFSETQ. The CDR3 DNA reads as TGCGCCAGCAGCCCGGACAGGGGTTACACTGAAGCTTTCTTT. It is translated as CASSPDRGYTEAFF.